What follows are 26 T cell receptor beta chains derived from one specimen sequenced in a study of T cell responses to AZD1222 COVID-19 vaccine (dated by TCRdb to the early 2020s). Libraries came from the immunoSEQ multiplex PCR assay. TCRdb carries this immuneACCESS record with in-frame sequences only. Its versions omit some clonotypes, under half of them owing to an unresolved V gene in the studies checked, with the rest unexplained. The sample table shows about 69,000 clones, and less than 90% are seen once. The top ten clonotypes cover approximately 23% of the sample. Reading the label with the study, this specimen's time point is: about 28 days (+/-7) after the second vaccine dose. Sequences were derived from peripheral blood, sampled 28 days after the second AZD1222 dose. These receptors were obtained from an adult who received the AZD1222 COVID-19 vaccine.

There are a few counts of this clone. This chain joins TRBV29-1 and TRBJ1-1, with a possible D match to TRBD1 (5 bases). This CDR3 is 10 amino acids long. Germline assignment: CDR1 SQVTM and CDR2 ANQGSEA. V was trimmed by 5 bases and J by 6 bases, leaving 7 bases between them. This CDR3 is CSVRQPEAFF. CDR3 coding DNA: TGCAGCGTTAGACAGCCTGAAGCTTTCTTT. The full variable domain, its missing parts supplied by reference TRBV29-1 and TRBJ1-1, is SAVISQKPSRDICQRGTSLTIQCQVDSQVTMMFWYRQQPGQSLTLIATANQGSEATYESGFVIDKFPISRPNLTFSTLTVSNMSPEDSSIYLCSVRQPEAFFGQGTRLTVV.

The chain joins TRBV6-5 to TRBJ2-3; perhaps TRBD2 as D (5 bases). V gave up 2 bases and J gave up 0 bases, with 9 bases separating them. Germline CDR1 is MNHEY and CDR2 is SVGAGI. The CDR3 covers 15 residues. CDR3 protein: CASSYLRGSTDTQYF. The CDR3, as DNA: TGTGCCAGCAGTTACCTCCGGGGTAGCACAGATACGCAGTATTTT.

The chain carries TRBV6-5 and TRBJ1-1; a possible D gene is TRBD1 (6 bases). CDR1 and CDR2 (germline): MNHEY, SVGAGI. There are 14 residues in the CDR3. V lost 2 bases and J 7 bases, leaving 14 bases between the germline ends. CDR3 loop: CASSYDGTLYEAFF. Here the CDR3 DNA reads TGTGCCAGCAGTTACGACGGGACATTATATGAAGCTTTCTTT.

The chain combines TRBV3-1 (or the pseudogene TRBV3-2) with TRBJ1-2; D uncertain. CDR3 length: 14 residues. The germline gives CDR1 LGHDT, CDR2 YNNKEL (reference sequence). Trimming stripped 3 bases from V and 7 bases from J, with 15 bases between. The CDR3 sequence: CASSQLVVVGGYTF. CDR3 in DNA: TGTGCCAGCAGCCAGTTAGTGGTTGTAGGTGGCTACACCTTC.

This clone has just one count. The chain has TRBV5-1 and TRBJ1-2; D is possibly TRBD1 (6 bases). The germline V and J ends were trimmed by 0 bases and 8 bases, with 11 bases remaining between them. The germline CDR1 and CDR2 sequences are SGHRS and YFSETQ. This CDR3 comprises 13 residues. The CDR3 DNA reads as TGCGCCAGCAGCTTGGTTGAGGGGGGAGGCTACACCTTC. Translating it yields CASSLVEGGGYTF.

The rearrangement uses TRBV7-2 and TRBJ1-1; D is uncertain. V was cut by 4 bases and J by 7 bases, with 16 bases left in between. Germline assignment: CDR1 SGHTA and CDR2 FQGNSA. The CDR3 spans 14 residues. This CDR3 reads CASSSHRGGVEAFF. The CDR3 DNA reads TGTGCCAGCAGCTCTCACCGAGGAGGAGTTGAAGCTTTCTTT.

The chain has TRBV2 and TRBJ1-2; D is undetermined. CDR3 length equals 13 residues. The germline V and J ends were trimmed by 4 bases and 4 bases, with 10 bases remaining between them. CDR1 is SNHLY and CDR2 is FYNNEI in the germline V gene. The CDR3 sequence: CASSVTGSYGYTF. Here the CDR3 DNA reads TGTGCCAGCAGTGTTACGGGTAGCTATGGCTACACCTTC.

This chain joins TRBV11-2 and TRBJ1-1; 11 nucleotides agree with TRBD1. With V trimmed by 5 bases and J by 4 bases, 6 bases remained unmatched. Germline CDR1 reads SGHAT; CDR2 reads FQNNGV. The CDR3 has 15 residues. CDR3 region: CASSRLGTGGTEAFF. As DNA, the CDR3 is TGTGCCAGCAGCCGCCTAGGGACAGGGGGCACTGAAGCTTTCTTT.

This chain joins TRBV11-3 and TRBJ1-3, with a possible D match to TRBD1 (5 bases). CDR3 length equals 16 residues. The V end was cut by 5 bases, the J end by 8 bases, with 22 bases between. Germline assignment: CDR1 SGHNT and CDR2 YENEEA. In nucleotides, the CDR3 is TGTGCCAGCAGCCACCCCGCGGGGCGGAGGAAAGACACCATATATTTT. Protein product: CASSHPAGRRKDTIYF.

The CDR3 spells CASSLQGTGGYTF. CDR3 nucleotides: TGTGCCAGCAGCCTACAGGGTACAGGGGGCTACACCTTC. The rearrangement links TRBV5-4 to TRBJ1-2; D may be TRBD1 (6 bases). The V and J ends lost 4 bases and 8 bases respectively, with 15 bases between them. The germline gives CDR1 SGHNT, CDR2 YYREEE (reference sequence). This CDR3 contains 13 residues.

This clone was observed a single time. This chain connects TRBV10-2 to TRBJ2-2; 14 nucleotides line up with TRBD2. V shed 2 bases and J 0 bases; nucleotides not matched to a gene: 5. This CDR3 region has 19 residues. Per the germline V gene, CDR1 is WSHSY and CDR2 is SAAADI. CDR3: CASSEEGGLAGANTGELFF. CDR3 bases: TGCGCCAGCAGTGAGGAGGGGGGACTAGCGGGAGCGAACACCGGGGAGCTGTTTTTT.

The rearrangement uses TRBV20-1 and TRBJ2-1; 9 positions match TRBD2. Germline V gene lookup returns CDR1 DFQATT and CDR2 SNEGSKA (reference sequence). Trimming took 3 bases from V and 2 from J; bases not matched to a gene: 2. The CDR3 totals 14 residues. The CDR3 spells CSASLAGPYNEQFF. As DNA, the CDR3 is TGCAGTGCTAGTCTAGCGGGGCCCTACAATGAGCAGTTCTTC.

The chain joins TRBV24-1 to TRBJ2-1, with a weak D call TRBD2 (5 bases). Germline CDR1 is KGHDR and CDR2 is SFDVKD. V lost 4 bases and J 0 bases, leaving 12 bases between the germline ends. The length of the CDR3 is 16 residues. CDR3 loop: CATSERAVRSYNEQFF. The CDR3 DNA follows: TGTGCCACCAGTGAGAGAGCGGTTCGCTCCTACAATGAGCAGTTCTTC.

This rearrangement joins TRBV4-2 to TRBJ1-2, with 9 bases fitting TRBD1. CDR1 and CDR2 from the germline V gene are LGHNA and YNFKEQ. CDR3 length: 15 amino acids. The trim removed 1 base at V and 6 bases at J, leaving 6 bases unmatched. DNA for the CDR3: TGTGCCAGCAGCCAAGTGACAGGGGGATCGAATGGCTACACCTTC. Translating gives CASSQVTGGSNGYTF.

V and J are TRBV18 and TRBJ2-3; D not certain. Trimming stripped 6 bases from V and 2 bases from J, with 15 bases between. Germline V gives CDR1 KGHSH, CDR2 LQKENI. The CDR3 runs to 15 residues. The CDR3 DNA sequence: TGTGCCAGCTCCCCCGACCAGGCCTCCACAGATACGCAGTATTTT. Amino acids: CASSPDQASTDTQYF.

The V gene is TRBV13, the J gene TRBJ1-6; D unclear. Looked up from germline, CDR1 is PRHDT and CDR2 is FYEKMQ (reference sequence). The ends were cut back, 0 bases at V and 0 bases at J, with 6 bases in the middle. The CDR3 loop spans 16 amino acids. The CDR3 region is CASSLGGSSYNSPLHF. CDR3 in DNA: TGTGCCAGCAGCTTAGGGGGGAGCTCCTATAATTCACCCCTCCACTTT. The variable domain in full, with the rest retrieved from reference TRBV13 and TRBJ1-6, is AAGVIQSPRHLIKEKRETATLKCYPIPRHDTVYWYQQGPGQDPQFLISFYEKMQSDKGSIPDRFSAQQFSDYHSELNMSSLELGDSALYFCASSLGGSSYNSPLHFGNGTRLTVT.

The V and J genes are TRBV6-5 and TRBJ1-5; the D is unclear. This CDR3 is built from 15 residues. V shed 6 bases and J shed 0 bases, with 12 bases lying between them. In germline, CDR1 is MNHEY, CDR2 SVGAGI. The CDR3 nucleotides are TGTGCCAGCAGGAGGGTAGTCTCTAGCAATCAGCCCCAGCATTTT. Its protein product is CASRRVVSSNQPQHF.

V is TRBV7-2 and J is TRBJ2-7; maybe TRBD1 (6 bases). The CDR3 has 13 amino acids. Trimming took 1 base from V and 6 from J, leaving 10 bases between them. Germline V gene sequence: CDR1 SGHTA, CDR2 FQGNSA. The CDR3 nucleotides read TGTGCCAGCAGCTTAGTTGCAGGGGCCGAGCAGTACTTC. It translates to CASSLVAGAEQYF.

In its sample, this clone was seen a few times. This sequence joins TRBV5-4 and TRBJ2-3, with 8 bases that match TRBD2. Germline trimming cut 4 bases from V and 6 bases from J; bases unmatched to any gene: 19. The V gene's germline CDR1 is SGHNT and CDR2 YYREEE (reference sequence). The CDR3 extends over 18 amino acids. CDR3 DNA sequence: TGTGCCAGCAGCAAACTGGGACTAAGCGGGAGTAAATCGGATACGCAGTATTTT. Amino acids: CASSKLGLSGSKSDTQYF.

This clone came up a few times. V gene TRBV15 combines with J gene TRBJ2-1, with D possibly TRBD2 on 5 matching bases. V shed 3 bases and J shed 7 bases, with 13 bases lying between them. The CDR3 has 14 amino acids. Germline V CDR1 and CDR2: LNHNV, YYDKDF (reference sequence). The CDR3 here is CATSRGSTGNEQFF. DNA of the CDR3: TGTGCCACCAGCAGGGGTTCGACGGGGAATGAGCAGTTCTTC.

The chain joins TRBV25-1 to TRBJ2-1; 10 bases align to TRBD2. Germline loops: CDR1 MGHDK, CDR2 SYGVNS. The CDR3 has 14 amino acids. J lost 5 bases, V lost 7 bases, and 5 bases had no gene match. The CDR3 region is CASMVAGGHNEQFF. In nucleotides, the CDR3 is TGTGCCAGCATGGTAGCGGGGGGCCACAATGAGCAGTTCTTC.

The V and J genes are TRBV3-1 (or the pseudogene TRBV3-2) and TRBJ2-7; D is unclear. The CDR3 is 13 residues long. The germline V and J ends were trimmed by 1 base and 5 bases, with 9 bases remaining between them. The germline V gene encodes CDR1 LGHDT and CDR2 YNNKEL (reference sequence). The CDR3 sequence is CASSQVVGNEQYF. In nucleotides, the CDR3 is TGTGCCAGCAGCCAAGTGGTGGGAAACGAGCAGTACTTC.

The gene calls are TRBV30 and TRBJ2-1, with 8 bases lining up with TRBD2. After removal of 0 bases from V and 7 bases from J, the junction contained 11 bases not matched to a gene. The germline V gene encodes CDR1 GTSNPN and CDR2 SVGIG (reference sequence). The CDR3 consists of 16 residues. In DNA form, the CDR3 reads TGTGCCTGGAGTGTATTGGGACTAGGAAGGGAAAATGAGCAGTTCTTC. Residues: CAWSVLGLGRENEQFF.

This sequence joins TRBV2 and TRBJ2-1; D unresolved. The germline V gene has CDR1 SNHLY and CDR2 FYNNEI. V dropped 7 bases and J dropped 9 bases, with 16 bases sitting between them. This CDR3 region has 13 residues. CDR3 DNA: TGTGCCAGCACCAACGGCCCGGGCGGTGAGCAGTTCTTC. Its translation: CASTNGPGGEQFF.

This clone showed up just once. The V call is TRBV15, the J call TRBJ1-2; D perhaps matches TRBD1 (5 bases). Germline CDR1 is LNHNV and CDR2 is YYDKDF (reference sequence). The CDR3 consists of 13 residues. Deletions cut 4 bases from V and 2 bases from J, with 8 bases between. The CDR3 DNA reads as TGTGCCACCAGCAAACAGGAAAACTATGGCTACACCTTC. Translated: CATSKQENYGYTF. Filled out from reference TRBV15 and TRBJ1-2, the complete variable domain reads DAMVIQNPRYQVTQFGKPVTLSCSQTLNHNVMYWYQQKSSQAPKLLFHYYDKDFNNEADTPDNFQSRRPNTSFCFLDIRSPGLGDTAMYLCATSKQENYGYTFGSGTRLTVV.

The chain has TRBV15 and TRBJ2-7; TRBD1 aligns across 7 bases. From germline, CDR1 is LNHNV and CDR2 YYDKDF (reference sequence). The ends lost 2 bases at V and 3 bases at J; junction bases unmatched: 7. The CDR3 is 15 residues long. The CDR3 sequence is CATSRSRDRVYEQYF. In nucleotides, the CDR3 is TGTGCCACCAGCAGATCCCGGGACAGAGTCTACGAGCAGTACTTC.